Given below is one TCR beta chain in context. Its antigen is not known. The record originates from a study of type 1 regulatory T cells. On the study more broadly: An in vitro protocol generated T-allo10, a Tr1-enriched, alloantigen-specific CD4 T cell product. Study-level results: Compared with non-type 1 regulatory T cells, type 1 regulatory T cells showed a more restricted TCR repertoire.

V was clipped by 6 bases and J by 3 bases, with 12 bases between them. The CDR3 spans 14 residues. CDR1 and CDR2 from the germline V gene are MNHEY and SVGAGI. TCRdb ran MiXCR on the reads and lists one entry per CDR3 protein. Here the sample spans tens of thousands of distinct CDR3 sequences, about a fifth being singletons. The sequence was collected from a human donor in good health. The rearrangement links TRBV6-5 to TRBJ1-5; D not certain. The specimen was cultured type 1 regulatory T (Tr1) cells, either the whole culture or a sorted fraction (not recorded which). As DNA, the CDR3 is TGTGCCAGCAGACCCCGGGCACTCAATCAGCCCCAGCATTTT. Translation: CASRPRALNQPQHF.